One and the same sample provided the 25 T cell receptor beta chains below, sequenced in a study of T-cell reconstitution after alpha-beta-depleted transplantation in children. TCRbeta library construction was performed incorporating unique molecular identifiers. One entry per CDR3 protein, called by TCRdb with MiXCR from the PCR reads. The profile covers 750,000 to 950,000 distinct CDR3 sequences, with roughly 15% appearing a single time and around 4.5% taken by the ten largest. The sample in question was PBMCs, mostly from graft donor cells, obtained 360 days after TCRalphabeta/CD19-depleted stem cell transplant. All receptors derive from a male patient under 18 who had a stem cell transplant for acute lymphoblastic leukemia, so the T cells may come from the graft donor.

This clonotype was found a few times. The chain carries TRBV24-1 and TRBJ2-2; D assignment may be TRBD1 or TRBD2 (6 bases each). The V end lost 0 bases, the J end lost 0 bases, and 10 bases lay between the germline ends. The CDR3 contains 17 residues. Per germline, CDR1 KGHDR and CDR2 SFDVKD. CDR3 coding DNA: TGTGCCACCAGTGATTTGAGGGGGACTTCGAACACCGGGGAGCTGTTTTTT. The encoded protein is CATSDLRGTSNTGELFF.

This clonotype was detected a few times. The J gene is TRBJ2-7, the V gene TRBV28; TRBD2 is a possible D gene (5 bases). The CDR3 spans 17 residues. Per germline, CDR1 MDHEN and CDR2 SYDVKM. V lost 5 bases to trimming and J lost 0 bases, with 20 bases between them. The CDR3 DNA is TGTGCCAGCAGTACACCCGGCGGATCCCGGGGCTCCTACGAGCAGTACTTC. It codes for CASSTPGGSRGSYEQYF.

This clonotype has a count of ten or more. This chain connects TRBV5-1 to TRBJ2-7; D unresolved. The germline CDR1 and CDR2 sequences are SGHRS and YFSETQ. With 3 bases removed from V and 6 bases from J, the gap between germline ends came to 10 bases. The CDR3 consists of 12 residues. CDR3 bases: TGCGCCAGCAGCTCACCCTCTCCCGAGCAGTACTTC. It codes for CASSSPSPEQYF.

V is TRBV5-1 and J is TRBJ2-6; TRBD1 aligns across 7 bases. V was pared by 0 bases and J by 0 bases, with 3 bases of the junction left unmatched. This CDR3 has 17 residues. Per the germline V gene, CDR1 is SGHRS and CDR2 is YFSETQ. DNA for the CDR3: TGCGCCAGCAGCTTGGGGCAGGGGGTCTCTGGGGCCAACGTCCTGACTTTC. Its protein product is CASSLGQGVSGANVLTF.

This clonotype has only a few counts. V is TRBV7-3 and J is TRBJ1-5; the match to TRBD1 covers 7 bases. Trimming took 4 bases from V and 0 from J; bases not matched to a gene: 6. The germline V gene encodes CDR1 SGHTA and CDR2 FQGTGA. The CDR3 is 16 amino acids. CDR3 sequence: CASSSGQAYSNQPQHF. Here the CDR3 DNA reads TGTGCCAGCAGCTCCGGACAGGCTTATAGCAATCAGCCCCAGCATTTT.

The chain employs TRBV15 and TRBJ1-5; 8 nucleotides align to TRBD1. The V gene end was trimmed by 0 bases and the J gene end by 3 bases; junction bases not matched to a gene: 4. The CDR3 runs to 16 residues. Germline V gene sequence: CDR1 LNHNV, CDR2 YYDKDF (reference sequence). CDR3 sequence (DNA): TGTGCCACCAGCAGAGACCGGGACAGGCCCAATCAGCCCCAGCATTTT. This encodes CATSRDRDRPNQPQHF.

J is TRBJ2-3 and V is TRBV6-2 or TRBV6-3; TRBD2 matches 7 bases. V lost 2 bases and J lost 5; bases outside the gene matches: 13. Per germline, CDR1 MNHEY and CDR2 SVGEGT. The length of the CDR3 is 17 residues. CDR3 amino acids: CASSYTMGAGALDTQYF. The CDR3 nucleotides are TGTGCCAGCAGTTACACCATGGGTGCGGGAGCCCTAGATACGCAGTATTTT.

This clonotype occurred many times. This chain connects TRBV7-7 to TRBJ2-1, with no clear D. The germline V gene has CDR1 SSHAT and CDR2 FNYEAQ (reference sequence). The length of the CDR3 is 13 residues. With 4 bases removed from V and 7 bases from J, the gap between germline ends came to 11 bases. In DNA, the CDR3 is TGTGCCAGCAGCTCTATGCCTGGGAATGAGCAGTTCTTC. As protein: CASSSMPGNEQFF.

A few counts support this clonotype. The chain carries TRBV18 and TRBJ2-3; 8 nucleotides match TRBD1. Germline trimming cut 4 bases from V and 6 bases from J; bases unmatched to any gene: 15. This CDR3 contains 17 residues. Germline loops: CDR1 KGHSH, CDR2 LQKENI. The CDR3, as DNA: TGTGCCAGCTCACTAACCACCGGGACAGGTATATCGGATACGCAGTATTTT. The encoded protein is CASSLTTGTGISDTQYF.

The V call is TRBV5-1, the J call TRBJ2-1; D possibly corresponds to TRBD2 (5 bases). V lost 0 bases to trimming and J lost 0 bases, with 13 bases between them. Germline CDR1 is SGHRS and CDR2 is YFSETQ. This CDR3 spans 17 amino acids. For the CDR3, the DNA is TGCGCCAGCAGCTTGGGCTTAGGAACTAGCTCCTACAATGAGCAGTTCTTC. Protein: CASSLGLGTSSYNEQFF.

The chain couples TRBV7-2 to TRBJ2-1; D is uncertain. The CDR3 is made up of 17 amino acids. Germline assignment: CDR1 SGHTA and CDR2 FQGNSA. Trimming took 5 bases from V and 4 from J, leaving 21 bases between them. DNA for the CDR3: TGTGCCAGCAGCCAAAGTAGCAATCCCCTTTTATACAATGAGCAGTTCTTC. It translates to CASSQSSNPLLYNEQFF.

The chain has TRBV4-1 and TRBJ2-7, with TRBD2 matching 7 bases. The CDR3 covers 15 residues. Trimming cost V 3 bases and J 6 bases; bases outside gene matches: 11. The germline V gene encodes CDR1 MGHRA and CDR2 YSYEKL. CDR3 coding DNA: TGCGCCAGCAGCCACGGTGGGACTAAGTGGCGCGAGCAGTACTTC. Its translation: CASSHGGTKWREQYF.

V gene TRBV14 combines with J gene TRBJ2-1; 12 bases line up with TRBD2. After removal of 3 bases from V and 4 bases from J, the junction contained 7 bases not matched to a gene. This CDR3 has 17 amino acids. Germline CDR1 is SGHDN and CDR2 is FVKESK. CDR3 protein: CASSQGLAGNPYNEQFF. CDR3 nucleotides: TGTGCCAGCAGCCAGGGACTAGCGGGCAACCCGTACAATGAGCAGTTCTTC.

The chain uses TRBV18 and TRBJ1-6; 8 bases fit TRBD1. This CDR3 spans 15 amino acids. From germline, CDR1 is KGHSH and CDR2 LQKENI. V gave up 1 base and J gave up 9 bases; unmatched junction bases: 5. The CDR3: CASSPQDRVVSPLHF. CDR3 coding DNA: TGTGCCAGCTCACCACAGGACAGGGTAGTTTCACCCCTCCACTTT.

Concerning this clonotype: One end of the junction does not line up with germline, which may come from a read error. The chain has TRBV4-2 and TRBJ1-2; D is undetermined. This CDR3 has 11 residues. CDR1 is LGHNA, CDR2 YNFKEQ, per germline. The CDR3 region is CASSQGLRWVF. The CDR3 DNA reads as TGTGCCAGCAGCCAAGGGTTGAGATGGGTCTTC.

The chain links TRBV12-2 to TRBJ2-2; the D segment call TRBD1 is taken from the table without a DNA check. TRBV12-2 is shown as a pseudogene. The CDR3 is 16 amino acids. The DNA of the CDR3 is TGTGCAAGTCGCCCCCGGCAGGGGGGTCTTTCCGGGGAGCTGTTTTTT. Translated: CASRPRQGGLSGELFF.

This chain links TRBV5-1 with TRBJ2-1; TRBD1 matches 9 bases. This CDR3 has 17 amino acids. Germline values: CDR1 SGHRS, CDR2 YFSETQ. J was trimmed by 3 bases and V by 3 bases; bases with no gene match: 10. The CDR3 is CASSSLPWTGDYNEQFF. CDR3 DNA: TGCGCCAGCAGCTCGCTACCCTGGACAGGGGACTACAATGAGCAGTTCTTC.

The chain carries TRBV6-5 and TRBJ2-1, with TRBD1 identical over 9 bases. The junction had 17 bases not matched to a gene; V was cut back by 6 bases and J by 2 bases. Germline CDR1 and CDR2: MNHEY and SVGAGI. The CDR3 is made up of 19 amino acids. CDR3 sequence: CASSRRPRPRTGAYNEQFF. In DNA form, the CDR3 reads TGTGCCAGCAGCCGAAGACCTCGTCCTCGGACAGGGGCCTACAATGAGCAGTTCTTC.

This CDR3 is CASSSGSMYEQYF. The CDR3 region has the DNA TGTGCCAGCAGTAGCGGGAGTATGTACGAGCAGTACTTC. The V and J genes are TRBV6-1 and TRBJ2-7; 8 nucleotides match TRBD2. This CDR3 is 13 amino acids long. CDR1 MNHNS and CDR2 SASEGT come from the germline V gene. With V trimmed by 5 bases and J by 4 bases, 4 bases remained unmatched.

This clonotype was seen just once. A clone one base away is much larger, so this may be a read error. V is TRBV6-5 and J is TRBJ2-7, with D uncertain. CDR1 is MNHEY, CDR2 SVGAGI, per germline. CDR3 size: 14 residues. The CDR3 sequence is CASSSRPIPYKQYF. In DNA, the CDR3 is TGTGCCAGCAGTTCTCGTCCTATCCCCTACAAGCAGTACTTC.

V gene TRBV20-1 combines with J gene TRBJ2-1; a weak D match, TRBD2 (6 bases). This CDR3 region has 14 residues. Trimming stripped 3 bases from V and 2 bases from J, with 11 bases between. Looked up from germline, CDR1 is DFQATT and CDR2 is SNEGSKA (reference sequence). Here the CDR3 DNA reads TGCAGTGCTAGTTTTGGGAGGACCTACAATGAGCAGTTCTTC. Its protein product is CSASFGRTYNEQFF.

This clonotype has a count of ten or more. The chain links TRBV7-2 to TRBJ2-1; 10 bases are shared with TRBD2. The trim removed 5 bases at V and 6 bases at J, leaving 7 bases unmatched. This CDR3 has 15 residues. Germline V gene sequence: CDR1 SGHTA, CDR2 FQGNSA. CDR3 bases: TGTGCCAGCAGCCACGGACTAGCGGCTACCAATGAGCAGTTCTTC. It is translated as CASSHGLAATNEQFF. The full variable domain, rest sourced from reference TRBV7-2 and TRBJ2-1, is GAGVSQSPSNKVTEKGKDVELRCDPISGHTALYWYRQSLGQGLEFLIYFQGNSAPDKSGLPSDRFSAERTGGSVSTLTIQRTQQEDSAVYLCASSHGLAATNEQFFGPGTRLTVL.

Here the CDR3 reads CASSKWDRGNEQYF. CDR3 coding DNA: TGTGCCAGCAGCAAATGGGACAGGGGGAACGAGCAGTACTTC. The chain carries TRBV12-3 or TRBV12-4 and TRBJ2-7; 11 bases map to TRBD1. This CDR3 spans 14 amino acids. With V trimmed by 6 bases and J by 5 bases, 6 bases remained unmatched.

The rearrangement links TRBV29-1 to TRBJ2-1, with a tentative D call TRBD1 (6 bases). Germline assignment: CDR1 SQVTM and CDR2 ANQGSEA. The CDR3 spans 14 residues. Trimming stripped 4 bases from V and 3 bases from J, with 13 bases between. The CDR3 DNA reads TGCAGCGTTGGATGGCGGACAGACTACAATGAGCAGTTCTTC. Protein sequence: CSVGWRTDYNEQFF.

In this sample, this clonotype turned up a few times. The gene calls are TRBV15 and TRBJ2-2; D gene uncertain. Germline V gives CDR1 LNHNV, CDR2 YYDKDF (reference sequence). V shed 3 bases and J shed 6 bases, with 8 bases lying between them. CDR3 length: 13 amino acids. CDR3: CATSRGSAGELFF. As DNA, the CDR3 is TGTGCCACCAGCAGGGGTTCCGCCGGGGAGCTGTTTTTT. Using reference TRBV15 and TRBJ2-2 for the parts outside the CDR3, the full variable domain is DAMVIQNPRYQVTQFGKPVTLSCSQTLNHNVMYWYQQKSSQAPKLLFHYYDKDFNNEADTPDNFQSRRPNTSFCFLDIRSPGLGDTAMYLCATSRGSAGELFFGEGSRLTVL.